These 21 T cell receptor beta chains were all obtained from the same sample, sequenced in a study of cytomegalovirus exposure and HLA in healthy donors. Researchers ran the PCR with 60 Vbeta and 13 Jbeta primers. Assay: immunoSEQ multiplex PCR; the TCRdb copy retains only in-frame clones and omits some. The sample consists of approximately 140,000 clones, 81% of them appearing once. Material: PBMCs. The receptors stem from a young man in good health and CMV-seronegative.

V and J are TRBV9 and TRBJ1-1; no reliable D call. Germline V gene sequence: CDR1 SGDLS, CDR2 YYNGEE. CDR3 size: 15 residues. The ends were cut back, 4 bases at V and 6 bases at J, with 19 bases in the middle. The CDR3 DNA sequence: TGTGCCAGCAGCCCAAAACAGCACCCGGCCGCTGAAGCTTTCTTT. Its protein product is CASSPKQHPAAEAFF. Filled out from reference TRBV9 and TRBJ1-1, the complete variable domain reads DSGVTQTPKHLITATGQRVTLRCSPRSGDLSVYWYQQSLDQGLQFLIQYYNGEERAKGNILERFSAQQFPDLHSELNLSSLELGDSALYFCASSPKQHPAAEAFFGQGTRLTVV.

This sequence joins TRBV5-1 and TRBJ1-1; the D gene is possibly TRBD1 (6 bases). This CDR3 contains 15 residues. V gave up 5 bases and J gave up 1 base, with 15 bases separating them. Looked up from germline, CDR1 is SGHRS and CDR2 is YFSETQ. In DNA, the CDR3 is TGCGCCAGCAGTAAAACACAGGGACAGAACACTGAAGCTTTCTTT. Its protein product is CASSKTQGQNTEAFF.

The chain recombines TRBV7-6 with TRBJ2-7, with 7 bases lining up with TRBD1. The CDR3 is 15 residues long. With V trimmed by 0 bases and J by 2 bases, 4 bases remained unmatched. Looked up from germline, CDR1 is SGHVS and CDR2 is FNYEAQ. The DNA of the CDR3 is TGTGCCAGCAGCTTAGCGCTTCAGGGGGCCTACGAGCAGTACTTC. Translated, it gives CASSLALQGAYEQYF.

The chain links TRBV27 to TRBJ1-4, with a tentative D call TRBD1 (5 bases). V was cut by 4 bases and J by 7 bases, with 10 bases left in between. The CDR3 is made up of 13 amino acids. Germline CDR1 MNHEY, CDR2 SMNVEV (reference sequence). CDR3 residues: CASSSGGAEKLFF. CDR3 in DNA: TGTGCCAGCAGTTCTGGCGGGGCTGAAAAACTGTTTTTT.

V is TRBV6-5 and J is TRBJ1-1, with a weak D call TRBD1 (6 bases). The germline V and J ends were trimmed by 6 bases and 5 bases, with 16 bases remaining between them. This CDR3 has 14 amino acids. The germline V gene has CDR1 MNHEY and CDR2 SVGAGI. The CDR3 sequence: CASRVDRLGTEAFF. CDR3 in DNA: TGTGCCAGCAGAGTCGACAGGCTGGGGACTGAAGCTTTCTTT.

The chain employs TRBV4-3 and TRBJ2-6, with D unresolved. V lost 0 bases to trimming and J lost 0 bases, with 6 bases between them. This CDR3 comprises 16 residues. Germline CDR1 is LGHNA and CDR2 is YSLEER. The CDR3 here is CASSQESSSGANVLTF. CDR3 DNA: TGCGCCAGCAGCCAAGAGAGTTCCTCTGGGGCCAACGTCCTGACTTTC.

V gene TRBV5-6 combines with J gene TRBJ2-7, with D unclear. Trimming took off 3 bases at V and 5 bases at J, with 9 bases between the two ends. This CDR3 comprises 12 residues. Looked up from germline, CDR1 is SGHDT and CDR2 is YYEEEE. This CDR3 reads CASSWSGNEQYF. The CDR3 DNA follows: TGTGCCAGCAGCTGGAGTGGCAACGAGCAGTACTTC.

The chain combines TRBV28 with TRBJ1-6; TRBD1 agrees at 10 bases. This CDR3 contains 15 residues. V lost 3 bases, J lost 17 bases, and 13 bases stayed unmatched. Germline V lookup: CDR1 MDHEN, CDR2 SYDVKM. The chain's CDR3 is CASSLPTGTGVRVHF. The DNA of the CDR3 is TGTGCCAGCAGTTTGCCCACCGGGACAGGGGTGAGAGTCCACTTT.

V is TRBV18 and J is TRBJ2-7, with 9 positions matching TRBD1. In germline, CDR1 is KGHSH, CDR2 LQKENI. This CDR3 contains 15 residues. The V segment lost 3 bases and the J segment 2 bases; nucleotides outside the gene matches: 5. The CDR3 loop is CASSPGTGNAYEQYF. In DNA form, the CDR3 reads TGTGCCAGCTCACCTGGGACAGGGAATGCCTACGAGCAGTACTTC.

As for this clone: This sample includes further DNA sequences coding for the same CDR3. J is TRBJ1-1 and V is TRBV30; D perhaps matches TRBD1 (5 bases). The ends were cut back, 0 bases at V and 1 base at J, with 9 bases in the middle. Germline V lookup: CDR1 GTSNPN, CDR2 SVGIG (reference sequence). The CDR3 covers 14 residues. In DNA, the CDR3 is TGTGCCTGGAGTGTACTCCAGGGGAACACTGAAGCTTTCTTT. It translates to CAWSVLQGNTEAFF.

The gene calls are TRBV7-3 and TRBJ1-1; TRBD1 matches 8 bases. The CDR3 extends over 13 amino acids. Germline V gives CDR1 SGHTA, CDR2 FQGTGA. Losses at the gene ends were 5 bases for V and 6 bases for J; bases not matched to a gene: 5. This CDR3 reads CASSKDRVSEAFF. Here the CDR3 DNA reads TGTGCCAGCAGCAAGGACAGGGTCTCTGAAGCTTTCTTT.

The chain carries TRBV30 and TRBJ1-2; D perhaps matches TRBD1 (5 bases). CDR1 is GTSNPN, CDR2 SVGIG, per germline (reference sequence). V was cut by 5 bases and J by 6 bases, with 13 bases left in between. The CDR3 is 12 amino acids. DNA for the CDR3: TGTGCCTGGGGCACGGGGGTTAATGGCTACACCTTC. Protein product: CAWGTGVNGYTF.

This clone was recorded a few times. V gene TRBV6-4 combines with J gene TRBJ2-3; 8 nucleotides align to TRBD2. Trimming at V came to 4 bases and at J to 0 bases, leaving 6 bases not matched to a gene. In germline, CDR1 is MRHNA, CDR2 SNTAGT. This CDR3 has 16 amino acids. CDR3 in amino acids: CASSVSAGESTDTQYF. The CDR3 nucleotides are TGTGCCAGCAGTGTCTCAGCGGGGGAAAGCACAGATACGCAGTATTTT.

The V and J genes are TRBV5-5 and TRBJ2-1, with D tentatively TRBD1 (6 bases). This CDR3 is built from 14 residues. V gave up 4 bases and J gave up 3 bases, with 11 bases separating them. CDR1 and CDR2 from the germline V gene are SGHKS and YYEKEE (reference sequence). Here the CDR3 DNA reads TGTGCCAGCAGCCCCCGGACAGTCTACAATGAGCAGTTCTTC. Amino acids: CASSPRTVYNEQFF.

This clone showed up just a few times. The rearrangement joins TRBV29-1 to TRBJ1-3; a weak D match, TRBD1 (5 bases). Germline CDR1 is SQVTM and CDR2 is ANQGSEA. V was clipped by 4 bases and J by 0 bases, with 10 bases between them. This CDR3 has 14 amino acids. CDR3 sequence: CSVVGGASGNTIYF. Written as DNA, the CDR3 is TGCAGCGTTGTCGGGGGAGCCTCTGGAAACACCATATATTTT.

This chain joins TRBV29-1 and TRBJ1-2, with 8 positions matching TRBD1. The CDR3 runs to 12 residues. Germline CDR1 is SQVTM and CDR2 is ANQGSEA. With 7 bases clipped from V and 7 bases from J, the junction kept 8 bases outside the gene matches. The CDR3: CSADTDRGGYTF. As DNA, the CDR3 is TGCAGCGCCGATACCGACAGGGGTGGCTACACCTTC. Using reference TRBV29-1 and TRBJ1-2 for the parts outside the CDR3, the full variable domain is SAVISQKPSRDICQRGTSLTIQCQVDSQVTMMFWYRQQPGQSLTLIATANQGSEATYESGFVIDKFPISRPNLTFSTLTVSNMSPEDSSIYLCSADTDRGGYTFGSGTRLTVV.

The rearrangement joins TRBV10-3 to TRBJ1-6; unclear D gene. The germline V gene has CDR1 ENHRY and CDR2 SYGVKD. Trimming pared 2 bases from V and 6 bases from J, leaving 14 bases between. The CDR3 consists of 16 residues. CDR3 DNA sequence: TGTGCCATCAGTGAGCCTTCCGGGGTGAGTAATTCACCCCTCCACTTT. Encoded protein: CAISEPSGVSNSPLHF.

This clone was detected only once. This sequence joins TRBV2 and TRBJ2-1; TRBD1 matches at 8 bases. Germline V gene data show CDR1 as SNHLY and CDR2 as FYNNEI. The J segment lost 6 bases and the V segment lost 11 bases, leaving 12 bases of the junction unmatched. This CDR3 has 14 residues. The CDR3 bases are TGTGCCTCTATCCCCGGGACAGGTAGCAATGAGCAGTTCTTC. Translating it yields CASIPGTGSNEQFF.

V and J are TRBV25-1 and TRBJ2-2; TRBD2 agrees at 7 bases. With 6 bases clipped from V and 4 bases from J, the junction kept 5 bases outside the gene matches. This CDR3 comprises 14 residues. Germline CDR1 MGHDK, CDR2 SYGVNS. The CDR3: CASRALAGTGELFF. The CDR3 DNA reads TGTGCCAGCAGAGCTTTAGCGGGCACCGGGGAGCTGTTTTTT.

As DNA, the CDR3 is TGTGCCTGGAATAACAGGGTAGACGAAAAACTGTTTTTT. Amino acids: CAWNNRVDEKLFF. The chain links TRBV30 to TRBJ1-4, with a possible D match to TRBD1 (6 bases). The germline gives CDR1 GTSNPN, CDR2 SVGIG (reference sequence). This CDR3 is built from 13 residues. V was clipped by 4 bases and J by 8 bases, with 14 bases between them.

The chain is built from TRBV18 and TRBJ1-2, with 8 positions matching TRBD1. Losses at the gene ends were 2 bases for V and 6 bases for J; bases not matched to a gene: 5. The germline V gene encodes CDR1 KGHSH and CDR2 LQKENI. The CDR3 length is 14 residues. Written as DNA, the CDR3 is TGTGCCAGCTCACCAGCAGACAGGGGAAATGGCTACACCTTC. This sequence encodes CASSPADRGNGYTF.